There are many counts of the clone carrying this T cell receptor (beta chain). Unsorted material relied on about 90 million PBMCs as the source of genomic DNA. Ten immunoSEQ deep assay plates held the unsorted PBMC DNA. This table comes from immunoSEQ multiplex PCR, and its TCRdb copy is limited to in-frame clones, with some not included. The sample records hundreds of thousands of clones, 60% to 85% being singletons. This entry comes from a study of shared clonotypes between healthy human individuals. The TCR comes from a woman aged 40 to 55 in good health. Some clones in this sample may be carry-over from other donors' samples. What was sequenced was PBMCs.

The CDR3 reads CASSRPGTGGANYGYTF. In DNA, the CDR3 is TGTGCCAGCAGCCGTCCCGGGACAGGGGGAGCTAACTATGGCTACACCTTC. The genes are TRBV7-9 and TRBJ1-2, with 11 nucleotides matching TRBD1. CDR1 and CDR2 from the germline V gene are SEHNR and FQNEAQ (reference sequence). The trim removed 5 bases at V and 0 bases at J, leaving 8 bases unmatched. This CDR3 is built from 17 residues.